The clone carrying this T cell receptor (beta chain) was seen more than once but under ten times. Its antigen is unknown. This sample was taken from a study of CD8+ T cells in alopecia areata. The researchers isolated CD4+ and CD8+ T cells from PBMCs by sorting. Trimming left V 8 bases short and J 5 bases short, with 9 bases between. The germline V gene encodes CDR1 MNHEY and CDR2 SVGAGI. The CDR3 is 11 amino acids. Extraction of RNA preceded its reverse transcription into cDNA, which served as the sequencing template. TCRdb keeps only in-frame clones here, not all; method: immunoSEQ multiplex PCR. The table has about 140,000 clones, 45% to 60% seen once; the top ten hold around 4.8%. General study points: Whereas mice showed it more clearly, TCR sharing across patients was murkier, possibly because of HLA. Normal-skin resident alphabeta T cells also appear among scalp sample sequences.

The chain joins TRBV6-5 to TRBJ2-5, with D possibly being TRBD2 (5 bases). This TCR was sampled from a human donor in good health. What was sequenced was CD4+ T cells sorted from blood. DNA of the CDR3: TGTGCCAGCTCTCCGGGGGAGACCCAGTACTTC. Translating it yields CASSPGETQYF.